The 12 T cell receptor beta chains below come from one sample, sequenced in a study of blood T cells in healthy people across ages. Using a J-beta primer mix together with a sample-barcoded 5' primer, a second PCR was run for about 7 to 12 cycles. Each CDR3 protein is one row after TCRdb ran MiXCR on the 5' RACE reads. The profile shows roughly 1,300,000 distinct CDR3 sequences, approximately 63% of them singletons. Sequenced material: blood. These receptors originate from a man younger than 30 in good health.

This chain connects TRBV28 to TRBJ2-5; the D gene is possibly TRBD1 (6 bases). There are 14 residues in the CDR3. V was trimmed by 5 bases and J by 5 bases, leaving 15 bases between them. Germline V gene sequence: CDR1 MDHEN, CDR2 SYDVKM. The CDR3 loop reads CASSPGVGYETQYF. CDR3 sequence (DNA): TGTGCCAGCAGTCCAGGGGTGGGTTACGAGACCCAGTACTTC.

V gene TRBV3-1 combines with J gene TRBJ1-1; 10 nucleotides agree with TRBD1. Germline V gene data show CDR1 as LGHDT and CDR2 as YNNKEL (reference sequence). This CDR3 contains 15 residues. V shed 4 bases and J 1 base; nucleotides not matched to a gene: 3. The chain's CDR3 is CASSLWDRGNTEAFF. DNA of the CDR3: TGTGCCAGCAGCCTCTGGGACAGGGGGAACACTGAAGCTTTCTTT.

This clonotype was counted a few times. The genes are TRBV11-2 and TRBJ2-7, with D perhaps matching TRBD1 (5 bases). V shed 7 bases and J shed 1 base, with 14 bases lying between them. This CDR3 comprises 14 residues. Germline values: CDR1 SGHAT, CDR2 FQNNGV. The CDR3 nucleotides are TGTGCCAGCACTCCCGAGGCAGGGTCCTACGAGCAGTACTTC. This codes for CASTPEAGSYEQYF.

The chain links TRBV7-2 to TRBJ2-7; TRBD2 matches 13 bases. Matching the DNA end better, TRBJ2-5 makes the J call doubtful. This CDR3 is 18 amino acids long. Germline V gives CDR1 SGHTA, CDR2 FQGNSA. The CDR3 is CASSNRRTSGGAAETQYF. CDR3 in DNA: TGTGCCAGCAGCAACCGTAGAACTAGCGGGGGGGCCGCGGAGACCCAGTACTTC.

This clonotype occurred a few times. The chain carries TRBV6-1 and TRBJ1-4; 9 nucleotides match TRBD1. The ends lost 6 bases at V and 8 bases at J; junction bases unmatched: 13. The CDR3 covers 16 residues. Germline CDR1 reads MNHNS; CDR2 reads SASEGT. The chain's CDR3 is CASSQITGGRSEKLFF. The CDR3 DNA reads as TGTGCCAGCAGCCAGATAACAGGGGGCAGGAGCGAAAAACTGTTTTTT.

About this clonotype: A read error may explain this, as a much larger clone is one base away. The CDR3 region is CASSLEAYSYTF. DNA of the CDR3: TGCGCCAGCAGCTTGGAGGCTTATAGCTACACCTTC. The rearrangement links TRBV5-1 to TRBJ1-2; D remains ambiguous. The germline V gene has CDR1 SGHRS and CDR2 YFSETQ. Trimming pared 0 bases from V and 9 bases from J, leaving 9 bases between. CDR3 length equals 12 residues.

This clonotype was detected only a few times. V usage is TRBV12-3 or TRBV12-4 and J usage is TRBJ2-6; D is ambiguous. Trimming took 2 bases from V and 0 from J, leaving 8 bases between them. The CDR3 has 16 residues. The DNA for the CDR3 is TGTGCCAGCAGTTTACTCCCTAGCTCTGGGGCCAACGTCCTGACTTTC. This sequence encodes CASSLLPSSGANVLTF.

This clonotype was seen just once. The rearrangement uses TRBV7-9 and TRBJ2-4, with D perhaps matching TRBD1 or TRBD2 (5 bases each). The DNA end favors TRBJ2-7, so the J call may be wrong. This CDR3 contains 13 residues. Germline V gives CDR1 SEHNR, CDR2 FQNEAQ (reference sequence). CDR3 sequence (DNA): TGTGCCAGCAGCTTAGCAGGGGAGCGCGAGCAGTACTTC. Protein product: CASSLAGEREQYF.

The chain links TRBV4-1 to TRBJ1-1, with D perhaps TRBD1 (6 bases). V lost 4 bases and J 6 bases, leaving 18 bases between the germline ends. From germline, CDR1 is MGHRA and CDR2 YSYEKL. This CDR3 has 15 amino acids. The CDR3 sequence is CASSPYGGGSAEAFF. CDR3 bases: TGCGCCAGCAGCCCCTACGGGGGCGGAAGCGCTGAAGCTTTCTTT.

V usage is TRBV15 and J usage is TRBJ1-6; D is perhaps TRBD1 (5 bases). V lost 3 bases and J 0 bases, leaving 15 bases between the germline ends. Germline assignment: CDR1 LNHNV and CDR2 YYDKDF (reference sequence). The CDR3 covers 18 residues. Written as DNA, the CDR3 is TGTGCCACCAGCAGTCGACAGCCGAACCGCTCCTATAATTCACCCCTCCACTTT. As protein: CATSSRQPNRSYNSPLHF.

This clonotype appeared a few times. The V gene is TRBV4-1, the J gene TRBJ2-3, with D maybe TRBD1 (6 bases). The V end was cut by 4 bases, the J end by 4 bases, with 12 bases between. Germline loops: CDR1 MGHRA, CDR2 YSYEKL. The CDR3 is 14 residues long. Here the CDR3 reads CASSRVGGADTQYF. The CDR3 nucleotides are TGCGCCAGCAGCCGAGTTGGGGGCGCAGATACGCAGTATTTT.

This clonotype was seen a few times. V gene TRBV7-6 combines with J gene TRBJ1-5, with 8 bases fitting TRBD1. V lost 5 bases to trimming and J lost 3 bases; unmatched junction nucleotides: 3. The CDR3 length is 14 residues. The germline V gene has CDR1 SGHVS and CDR2 FNYEAQ. In DNA, the CDR3 is TGTGCCAGCAGCCGACAGGGGAACAATCAGCCCCAGCATTTT. Translated, it gives CASSRQGNNQPQHF.